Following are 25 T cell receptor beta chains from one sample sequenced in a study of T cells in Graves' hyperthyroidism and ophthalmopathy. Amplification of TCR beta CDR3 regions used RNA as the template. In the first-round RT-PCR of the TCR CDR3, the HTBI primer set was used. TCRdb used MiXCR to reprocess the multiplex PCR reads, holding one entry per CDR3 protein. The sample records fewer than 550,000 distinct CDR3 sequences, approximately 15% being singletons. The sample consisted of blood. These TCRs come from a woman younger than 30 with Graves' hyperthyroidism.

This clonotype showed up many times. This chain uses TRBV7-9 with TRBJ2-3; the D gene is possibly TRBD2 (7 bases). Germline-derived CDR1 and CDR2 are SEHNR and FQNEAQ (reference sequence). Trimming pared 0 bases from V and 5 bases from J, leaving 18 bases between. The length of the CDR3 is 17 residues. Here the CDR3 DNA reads TGTGCCAGCAGCTTAGCGCAAAAGGGGGGGGCCGGAGATACGCAGTATTTT. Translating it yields CASSLAQKGGAGDTQYF.

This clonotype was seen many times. The CDR3 here is CASSAYRGNYGYTF. The CDR3 DNA follows: TGTGCCAGCAGCGCATACAGGGGAAACTATGGCTACACCTTC. The chain links TRBV7-2 to TRBJ1-2, with 7 nucleotides matching TRBD1. The V gene's germline CDR1 is SGHTA and CDR2 FQGNSA. The CDR3 length is 14 residues. Trimming took 5 bases from V and 2 from J; bases not matched to a gene: 5.

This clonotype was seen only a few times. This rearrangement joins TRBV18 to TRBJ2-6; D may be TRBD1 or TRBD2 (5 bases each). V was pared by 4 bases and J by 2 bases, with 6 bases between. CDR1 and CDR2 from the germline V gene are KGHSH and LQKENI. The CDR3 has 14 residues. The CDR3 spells CASSRGAGANVLTF. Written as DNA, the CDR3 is TGTGCCAGCTCACGAGGGGCTGGGGCCAACGTCCTGACTTTC.

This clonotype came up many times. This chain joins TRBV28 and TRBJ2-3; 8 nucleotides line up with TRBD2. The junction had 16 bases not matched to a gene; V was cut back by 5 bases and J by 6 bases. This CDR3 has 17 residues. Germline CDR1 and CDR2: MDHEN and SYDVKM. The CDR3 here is CASSGSSGGPFQDTQYF. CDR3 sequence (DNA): TGTGCCAGCAGTGGGTCAAGCGGGGGCCCGTTCCAGGATACGCAGTATTTT. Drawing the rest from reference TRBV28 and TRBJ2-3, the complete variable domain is DVKVTQSSRYLVKRTGEKVFLECVQDMDHENMFWYRQDPGLGLRLIYFSYDVKMKEKGDIPEGYSVSREKKERFSLILESASTNQTSMYLCASSGSSGGPFQDTQYFGPGTRLTVL.

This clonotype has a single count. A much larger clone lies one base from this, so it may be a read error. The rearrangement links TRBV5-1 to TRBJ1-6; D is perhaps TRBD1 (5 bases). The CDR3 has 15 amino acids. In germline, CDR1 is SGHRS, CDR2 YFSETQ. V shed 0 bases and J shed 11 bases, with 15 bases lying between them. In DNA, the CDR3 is TGCGCCAGCAGCTTGGGGCAGGAAAAGGGACCACCCCTCCACTTT. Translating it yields CASSLGQEKGPPLHF.

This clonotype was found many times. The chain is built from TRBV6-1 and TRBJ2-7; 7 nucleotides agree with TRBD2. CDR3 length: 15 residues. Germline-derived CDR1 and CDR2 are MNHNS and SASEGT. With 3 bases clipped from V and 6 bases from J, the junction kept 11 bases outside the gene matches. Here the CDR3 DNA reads TGTGCCAGCAGTGACGTGGGGCGGGAGAGGGCCGAGCAGTACTTC. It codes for CASSDVGRERAEQYF.

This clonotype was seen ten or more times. Here the CDR3 reads CASSQVAGGGYEQYF. The CDR3 region has the DNA TGCGCCAGCAGCCAGGTCGCGGGGGGTGGGTACGAGCAGTACTTC. The chain joins TRBV4-1 to TRBJ2-7, with 8 bases lining up with TRBD2. This CDR3 comprises 15 residues. V shed 3 bases, J shed 4 bases, and the junction held 8 bases outside the gene matches. CDR1 is MGHRA, CDR2 YSYEKL, per germline.

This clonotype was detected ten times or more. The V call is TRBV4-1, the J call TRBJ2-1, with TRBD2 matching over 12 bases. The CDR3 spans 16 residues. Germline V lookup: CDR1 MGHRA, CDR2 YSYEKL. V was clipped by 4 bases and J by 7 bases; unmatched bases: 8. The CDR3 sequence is CASSRHLGLAGNEQFF. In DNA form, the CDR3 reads TGCGCCAGCAGCCGACACCTGGGACTAGCGGGTAATGAGCAGTTCTTC.

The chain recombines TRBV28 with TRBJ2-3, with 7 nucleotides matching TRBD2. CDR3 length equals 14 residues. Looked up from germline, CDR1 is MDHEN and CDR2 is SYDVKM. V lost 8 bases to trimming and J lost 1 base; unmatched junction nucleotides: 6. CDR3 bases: TGTGCCAGCTGGTCGGCGGGGGGCACAGATACGCAGTATTTT. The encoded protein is CASWSAGGTDTQYF.

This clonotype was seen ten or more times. CDR3 loop: CASSPAPSGARYEQYF. For the CDR3, the DNA is TGTGCCAGCAGCCCCGCCCCCAGCGGGGCCCGTTACGAGCAGTACTTC. The chain combines TRBV3-1 with TRBJ2-7, with TRBD2 matching 7 bases. Trimming removed 4 bases from V and 4 bases from J; junction bases left unmatched: 13. From germline, CDR1 is LGHDT and CDR2 YNNKEL (reference sequence). This CDR3 is 16 amino acids long.

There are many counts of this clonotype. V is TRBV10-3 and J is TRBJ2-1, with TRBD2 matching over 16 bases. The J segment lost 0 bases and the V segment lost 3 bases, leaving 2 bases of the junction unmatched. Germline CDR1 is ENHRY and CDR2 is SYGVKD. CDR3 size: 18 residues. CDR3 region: CAISDGTSGRGSYNEQFF. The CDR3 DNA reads TGTGCCATCAGTGATGGGACTAGCGGGAGGGGCTCCTACAATGAGCAGTTCTTC.

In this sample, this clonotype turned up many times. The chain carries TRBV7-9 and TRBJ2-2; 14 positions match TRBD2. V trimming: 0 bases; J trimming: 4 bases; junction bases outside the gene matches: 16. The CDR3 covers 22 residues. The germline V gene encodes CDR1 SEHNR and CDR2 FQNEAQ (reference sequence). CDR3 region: CASSLARTSGRYDPEPTGELFF. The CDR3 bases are TGTGCCAGCAGCTTAGCCCGGACTAGCGGGAGGTATGACCCCGAGCCCACCGGGGAGCTGTTTTTT.

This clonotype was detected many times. The CDR3 DNA reads TGTGCCAGCAGCGTAGGGGCAGGGAGCTCCTACGAGCAGTACTTC. This sequence encodes CASSVGAGSSYEQYF. This sequence joins TRBV9 and TRBJ2-7, with D perhaps being TRBD1 or TRBD2 (5 bases each). Germline V gene lookup returns CDR1 SGDLS and CDR2 YYNGEE. The CDR3 has 15 amino acids. With 0 bases removed from V and 0 bases from J, the gap between germline ends came to 10 bases.

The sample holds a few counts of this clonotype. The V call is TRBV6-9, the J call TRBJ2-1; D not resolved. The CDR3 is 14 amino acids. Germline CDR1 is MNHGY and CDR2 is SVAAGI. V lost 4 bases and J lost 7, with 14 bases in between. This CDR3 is CASSLSHYLNEQFF. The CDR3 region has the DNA TGTGCCAGCAGTTTATCACACTATCTAAATGAGCAGTTCTTC.

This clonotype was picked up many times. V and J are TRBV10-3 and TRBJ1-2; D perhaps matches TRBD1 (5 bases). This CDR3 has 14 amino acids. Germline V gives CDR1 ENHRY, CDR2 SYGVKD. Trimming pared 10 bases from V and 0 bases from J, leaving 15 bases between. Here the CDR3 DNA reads TGTGCCAATAGGGGCAGTGGAGCTAACTATGGCTACACCTTC. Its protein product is CANRGSGANYGYTF.

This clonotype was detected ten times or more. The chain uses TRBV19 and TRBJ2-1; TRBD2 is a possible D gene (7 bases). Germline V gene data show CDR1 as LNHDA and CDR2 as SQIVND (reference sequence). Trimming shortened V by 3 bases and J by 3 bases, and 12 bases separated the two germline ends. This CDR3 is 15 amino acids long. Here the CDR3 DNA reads TGTGCCAGTAGTATTCGAGGGGGGGACTACAATGAGCAGTTCTTC. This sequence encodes CASSIRGGDYNEQFF.

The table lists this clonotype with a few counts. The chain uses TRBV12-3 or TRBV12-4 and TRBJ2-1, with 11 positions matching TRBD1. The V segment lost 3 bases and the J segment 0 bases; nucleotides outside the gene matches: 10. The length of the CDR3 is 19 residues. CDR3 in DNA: TGTGCCAGCAGTTTTTCTTGGACAGGGGGCCTGAGCTCCTACAATGAGCAGTTCTTC. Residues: CASSFSWTGGLSSYNEQFF.

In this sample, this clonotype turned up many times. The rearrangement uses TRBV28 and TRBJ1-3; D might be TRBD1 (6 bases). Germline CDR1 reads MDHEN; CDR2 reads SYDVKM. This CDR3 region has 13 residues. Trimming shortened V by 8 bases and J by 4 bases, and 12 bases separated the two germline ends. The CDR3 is CASETGDGNTIYF. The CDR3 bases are TGTGCCAGCGAGACAGGAGACGGAAACACCATATATTTT.

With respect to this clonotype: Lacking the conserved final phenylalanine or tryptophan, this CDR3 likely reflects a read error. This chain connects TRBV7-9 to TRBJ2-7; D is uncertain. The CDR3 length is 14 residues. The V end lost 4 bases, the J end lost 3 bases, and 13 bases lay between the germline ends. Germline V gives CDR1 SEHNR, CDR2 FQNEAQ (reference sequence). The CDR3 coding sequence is TGTGCCAGCAGCTACCGCGACGCGAGCTACGAGCAGTACTCC. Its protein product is CASSYRDASYEQYS.

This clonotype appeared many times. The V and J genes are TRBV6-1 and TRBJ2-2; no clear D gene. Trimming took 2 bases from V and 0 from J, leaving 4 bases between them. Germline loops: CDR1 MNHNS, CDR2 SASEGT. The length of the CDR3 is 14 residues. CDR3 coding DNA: TGTGCCAGCAGTGAACAGCCGAACACCGGGGAGCTGTTTTTT. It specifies CASSEQPNTGELFF.

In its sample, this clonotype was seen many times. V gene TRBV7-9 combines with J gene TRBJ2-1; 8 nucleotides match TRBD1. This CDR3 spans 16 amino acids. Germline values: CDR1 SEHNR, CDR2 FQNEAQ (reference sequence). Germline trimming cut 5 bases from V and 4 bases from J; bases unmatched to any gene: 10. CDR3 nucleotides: TGTGCCAGCAGCCTCTGGACAGGGTGGACTTACAATGAGCAGTTCTTC. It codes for CASSLWTGWTYNEQFF.

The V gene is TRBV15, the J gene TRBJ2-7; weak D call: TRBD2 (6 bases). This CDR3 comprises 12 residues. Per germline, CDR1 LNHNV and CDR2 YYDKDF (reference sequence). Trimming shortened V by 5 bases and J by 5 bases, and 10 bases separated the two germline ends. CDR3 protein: CATSLGLNEQYF. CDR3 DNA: TGTGCCACCAGCCTGGGACTTAACGAGCAGTACTTC.

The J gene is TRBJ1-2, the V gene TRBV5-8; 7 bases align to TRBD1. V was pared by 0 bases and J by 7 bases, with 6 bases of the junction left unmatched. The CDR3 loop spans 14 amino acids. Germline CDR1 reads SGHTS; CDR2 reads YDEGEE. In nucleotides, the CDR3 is TGTGCCAGCAGCTTGGACAGGGGAGGAGGTGGCTACACCTTC. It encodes CASSLDRGGGGYTF.

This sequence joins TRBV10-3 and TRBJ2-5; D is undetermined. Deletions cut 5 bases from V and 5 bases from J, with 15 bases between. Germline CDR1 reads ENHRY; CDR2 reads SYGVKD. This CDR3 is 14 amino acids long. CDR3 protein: CAISRAAFEETQYF. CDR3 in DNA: TGTGCCATCAGTCGGGCCGCGTTTGAGGAGACCCAGTACTTC.

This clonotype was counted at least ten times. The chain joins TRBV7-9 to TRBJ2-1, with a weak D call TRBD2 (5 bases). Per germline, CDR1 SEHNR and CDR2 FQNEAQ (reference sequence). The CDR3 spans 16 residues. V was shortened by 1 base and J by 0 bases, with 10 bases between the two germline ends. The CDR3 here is CASSLGAVSSYNEQFF. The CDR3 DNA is TGTGCCAGCAGCTTAGGAGCGGTCAGCTCCTACAATGAGCAGTTCTTC.